This T cell receptor beta chain emerged from a study of CD8 T cells in Susac syndrome. Study-level points and caveats: Susac syndrome CD4+ T cell repertoires showed no clonal expansion.

Random hexamers primed reverse transcription of about 0.5 to 1 ug RNA. Amplification of the TCR beta CDR3 was carried out by immunoSEQ multiplex PCR, which spanned a total of 54 Vbeta and 13 Jbeta segments. MiXCR, run by TCRdb on the immunoSEQ multiplex PCR reads, gives a single entry per CDR3 protein. The sample lists roughly 140,000 distinct CDR3 sequences, around 96% occurring once. As to this clonotype: Its specificity is not known.

TCR beta sequences were obtained from blood CD8+ and CD4+ T cells. V lost 5 bases, J lost 6 bases, and 16 bases stayed unmatched. There are 16 residues in the CDR3. Germline CDR1 and CDR2: LNHDA and SQIVND (reference sequence). V is TRBV19 and J is TRBJ2-7; 7 bases line up with TRBD1. This clonotype was sampled from a human donor with Susac syndrome. Source material: CD4+ T cells from PBMCs. The CDR3 here is CASSPATGWALAEQYF. As DNA, the CDR3 is TGTGCCAGTAGTCCCGCGACAGGGTGGGCCCTCGCCGAGCAGTACTTC.